Below, 11 T cell receptor beta chains from the same sample are listed, as sequenced in a study of T-cell memory formation after mild COVID-19. TCRdb recomputed calls from the 5' RACE reads with MiXCR, one row per CDR3 protein. The sample contains hundreds of thousands of distinct CDR3 sequences, roughly an eighth of which appear only once. Sequences were obtained from PBMCs or a T cell subset sorted from them (not recorded which). These receptors all come from a man between 18 and 35 years old who had mild COVID-19 (a few samples of this study predate the infection). Cell type and time point are not known.

This clonotype was counted only a few times. The chain has TRBV29-1 and TRBJ2-7; TRBD1 agrees at 9 bases. Unmatched junction bases numbered 8, after V lost 3 bases and J lost 2 bases. Germline CDR1 SQVTM, CDR2 ANQGSEA. The CDR3 loop spans 15 amino acids. The CDR3 DNA reads as TGCAGCGTTGACGCCATTGACAGGGGGACCTACGAGCAGTACTTC. Translating it yields CSVDAIDRGTYEQYF.

This clonotype appeared a few times. V is TRBV5-1 and J is TRBJ1-3; D remains unclear. The V gene's germline CDR1 is SGHRS and CDR2 YFSETQ. The CDR3 is made up of 18 amino acids. Trimming removed 1 base at V and 3 bases at J, with 20 bases between. The CDR3 DNA reads as TGCGCCAGCAGCTTGCCCAGTGATGCGGGAGTGGGTGGAAACACCATATATTTT. As protein: CASSLPSDAGVGGNTIYF.

This clonotype was seen only a few times. The chain carries TRBV2 and TRBJ1-2; D remains unclear. V shed 4 bases and J shed 8 bases, with 14 bases lying between them. CDR1 is SNHLY, CDR2 FYNNEI, per germline. This CDR3 is 13 amino acids long. The CDR3 region is CASSGNTFGGYTF. CDR3 nucleotides: TGTGCCAGCAGTGGGAACACCTTTGGCGGCTACACCTTC.

This clonotype is labeled medium-sized. The rearrangement links TRBV7-3 to TRBJ2-2; weak D call: TRBD2 (7 bases). CDR3 length equals 16 residues. Per germline, CDR1 SGHTA and CDR2 FQGTGA. The V end lost 1 base, the J end lost 0 bases, and 9 bases lay between the germline ends. The DNA for the CDR3 is TGTGCCAGCAGCTTAAGGGGGGGCTCGAACACCGGGGAGCTGTTTTTT. It codes for CASSLRGGSNTGELFF. Supplemented by reference TRBV7-3 and TRBJ2-2, the full variable domain reads GAGVSQTPSNKVTEKGKYVELRCDPISGHTALYWYRQSLGQGPEFLIYFQGTGAADDSGLPNDRFFAVRPEGSVSTLKIQRTERGDSAVYLCASSLRGGSNTGELFFGEGSRLTVL.

This clonotype was counted only a few times. The chain couples TRBV6-2 or TRBV6-3 to TRBJ1-1; no clear D gene. The germline gives CDR1 MNHEY, CDR2 SVGEGT. The CDR3 is 14 residues long. The V end was cut by 8 bases, the J end by 4 bases, with 17 bases between. The CDR3 DNA sequence: TGTGCCAGCCGGTTCGGTTTCGGACTCACTGAAGCTTTCTTT. It is translated as CASRFGFGLTEAFF.

The CDR3 loop is CASSWGTYEQYF. The DNA of the CDR3 is TGTGCCAGCAGCTGGGGGACATACGAGCAGTACTTC. The rearrangement uses TRBV7-2 and TRBJ2-7, with D perhaps matching TRBD1 (6 bases). Per the germline V gene, CDR1 is SGHTA and CDR2 is FQGNSA. This CDR3 is built from 12 residues. V was trimmed by 4 bases and J by 4 bases, leaving 8 bases between them. Complete variable domain (other parts from reference TRBV7-2 and TRBJ2-7): GAGVSQSPSNKVTEKGKDVELRCDPISGHTALYWYRQSLGQGLEFLIYFQGNSAPDKSGLPSDRFSAERTGGSVSTLTIQRTQQEDSAVYLCASSWGTYEQYFGPGTRLTVT.

The V call is TRBV11-2, the J call TRBJ1-6, with TRBD1 matching 7 bases. The V segment lost 5 bases and the J segment 8 bases; nucleotides outside the gene matches: 6. This CDR3 is 14 amino acids long. Germline V lookup: CDR1 SGHAT, CDR2 FQNNGV. The CDR3 loop is CASSADRTYSPLHF. Here the CDR3 DNA reads TGTGCCAGCAGCGCGGACAGGACCTATTCACCCCTCCACTTT.

The chain joins TRBV4-1 to TRBJ2-2; D might be TRBD1 (5 bases). Trimming removed 4 bases from V and 4 bases from J, with 16 bases in between. Looked up from germline, CDR1 is MGHRA and CDR2 is YSYEKL. The CDR3 is 16 amino acids. The CDR3 sequence: CASSRTGHASTGELFF. The CDR3 DNA reads TGCGCCAGCAGCCGAACCGGACACGCTTCCACCGGGGAGCTGTTTTTT.

This clonotype has only a few counts. The V and J genes are TRBV7-2 and TRBJ1-1, with 7 bases that match TRBD1. Trimming at V came to 3 bases and at J to 5 bases, leaving 6 bases not matched to a gene. Germline CDR1 is SGHTA and CDR2 is FQGNSA. The CDR3 contains 14 residues. Written as DNA, the CDR3 is TGTGCCAGCAGCTTTGACAGGGCTGTGACTGAAGCTTTCTTT. Translating it yields CASSFDRAVTEAFF.

The chain uses TRBV21-1 and TRBJ1-5; the table calls TRBD1, which could not be checked here. TRBV21-1 is reported as a pseudogene. This CDR3 spans 16 amino acids. CDR3 DNA sequence: TGTGCCAGCAGCAAAGCTTGGACAGGGGAAGATCAGCCCCAGCATTTT. Protein sequence: CASSKAWTGEDQPQHF.

This clonotype was seen ten or more times. This chain uses TRBV20-1 with TRBJ2-5; D possibly uses TRBD1 or TRBD2 (5 bases each). This CDR3 comprises 11 residues. Per germline, CDR1 DFQATT and CDR2 SNEGSKA (reference sequence). V was trimmed by 5 bases and J by 5 bases, leaving 9 bases between them. The CDR3 spells CSAPWGETQYF. The CDR3 DNA reads as TGCAGTGCTCCTTGGGGGGAGACCCAGTACTTC.